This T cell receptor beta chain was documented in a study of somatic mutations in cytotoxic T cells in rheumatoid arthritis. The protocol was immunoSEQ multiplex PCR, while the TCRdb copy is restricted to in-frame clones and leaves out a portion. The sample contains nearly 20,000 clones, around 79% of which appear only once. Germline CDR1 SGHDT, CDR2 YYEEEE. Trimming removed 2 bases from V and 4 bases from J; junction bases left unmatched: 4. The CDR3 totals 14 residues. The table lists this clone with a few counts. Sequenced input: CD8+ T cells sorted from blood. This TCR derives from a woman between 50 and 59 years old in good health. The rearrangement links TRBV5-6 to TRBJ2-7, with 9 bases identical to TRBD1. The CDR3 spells CASSFGTGSYEQYF. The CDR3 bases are TGTGCCAGCAGCTTTGGGACAGGGTCTTACGAGCAGTACTTC.